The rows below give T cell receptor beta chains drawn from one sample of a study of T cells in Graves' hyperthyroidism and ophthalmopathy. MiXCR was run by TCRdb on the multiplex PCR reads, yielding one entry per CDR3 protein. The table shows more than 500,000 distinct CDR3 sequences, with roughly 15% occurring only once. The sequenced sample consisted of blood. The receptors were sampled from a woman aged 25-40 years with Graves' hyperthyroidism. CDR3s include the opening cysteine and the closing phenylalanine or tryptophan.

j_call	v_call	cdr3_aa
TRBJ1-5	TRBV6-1	CASSEKGRVDQPQHF
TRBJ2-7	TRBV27	CASTSGPSSYEQYF
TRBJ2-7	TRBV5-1	CASSLVPRYEQYF
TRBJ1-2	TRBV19	CASSIYPRTGGNYGYTF
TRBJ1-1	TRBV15	CATSREGDTEAFF
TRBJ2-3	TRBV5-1	CASSRTTGLSTDTQYF
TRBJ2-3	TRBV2	CAREGTGDGDTQYF
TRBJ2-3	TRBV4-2	CASRGGGPYTDTQYF
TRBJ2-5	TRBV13	CASRPGGFQETQYF
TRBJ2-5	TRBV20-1	CSARALAGGPSQETQYF
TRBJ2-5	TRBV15	CATSEVRTQYF
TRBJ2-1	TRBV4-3	CASSHSGRAGYEQFF
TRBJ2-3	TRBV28	CASSPLAEDTDTQYF
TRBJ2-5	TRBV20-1	CSAISGRAGETQYF
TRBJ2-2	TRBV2	CASRKQGGFGTGELFF
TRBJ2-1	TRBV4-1	CASSPVGLLSEQFF
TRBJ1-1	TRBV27	CASSSKLGQVETEAFF
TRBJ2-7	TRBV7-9	CASSSTGLRVHEQYF